The present entry profiles one T cell receptor beta chain with its context. What it binds is unknown. The data originate from a study of T cell responses to AZD1222 COVID-19 vaccine. Overall study: Pooled together were second doses at about 4 or about 12 weeks. Findings of the study overall: Spike-specific TCR breadth and depth went up after people got two AZD1222 doses. Baseline seropositivity characterized only a handful of AZD1222 recipients. Sampled repertoires all dated from after the peak T cell response.

Method: immunoSEQ multiplex PCR; TCRdb's copy keeps in-frame clones and lacks some. The sample consists of about 91,000 clones, roughly 88% of them appearing once. The source of this sequence is an adult in good health. Here the sequenced sample was peripheral blood, taken on day 0 of AZD1222 vaccination.

CDR3 DNA: TGTGCCAGCAGCCAAGACGACAACTCTGGAAACACCATATATTTT. This codes for CASSQDDNSGNTIYF. This chain uses TRBV4-2 with TRBJ1-3; no definite D call. The germline gives CDR1 LGHNA, CDR2 YNFKEQ. The CDR3 runs 15 residues. The germline V and J ends were trimmed by 0 bases and 0 bases, with 6 bases remaining between them.